This T cell receptor beta chain came from a study of spatial heterogeneity in lung cancer (dated by TCRdb to between 2018 and 2021). In the study overall: More beta-chain than alpha-chain transcripts were consistently detected, likely reflecting higher beta-chain transcript abundance. In the raw uncorrected reads, each unique combination of TCR and UMI appeared more than ten times on average. The study quantitatively compared TCR alpha and beta repertoires across multiple tumor regions, matched nontumor lung and blood in non-small cell lung cancer. TCR repertoire features were related to nonsynonymous mutation counts determined by whole-exome sequencing of tumor tissue. Both alpha and beta chains were TCR-sequenced in samples taken at surgery, namely 220 tumor regions, approximately 63 matched nontumor lung samples and 50 to 60 PBMC samples.

On the study overall, not on this receptor specifically: Confirming at a functional level the hypothesis that regional TCRs recognize regional mutations was considered to require additional single-cell paired TCR alpha and beta sequencing. Ubiquitous expanded tumor TCRs were detected in blood more often at tumor resection than at routine follow-up.

Library generation was performed with 5' RACE. TCRdb records NextSeq 500 as the sequencer. To allow correction of PCR and sequencing errors, the TCR library protocol tagged every TCR cDNA molecule with a unique molecular identifier. For the original study's pipeline: TCR identification, UMI-based error correction and CDR3 extraction were all carried out with Decombinator tools. Expanded TCRs were defined as those above a frequency of 2 per 1,000, corresponding to the top 1% of the tumor frequency distribution. Each repertoire was subsampled 100 times to 5,000 TCRs, after which Renyi diversity was computed with the R vegan package. To build CDR3 similarity networks, amino acid triplet string-kernel similarity was used, and CDR3s were connected when their pairwise similarity was above 0.82. The public reads were run again by TCRdb, first through fastp at Q25 and then through MiXCR, and only productive beta chains were kept. For every CDR3 protein sequence, its rows merge into one entry that carries the most common genes and DNA. In this record, the V and J calls reflect TCRdb's handling and not the investigators' own analysis. The table for this sample lists tens of thousands of distinct CDR3 sequences; roughly 5.5% of them were counted only once. The ten top clones hold 25% to 35% of the sample.

From cysteine to phenylalanine, the CDR3 is 16 amino acids long. CDR3 DNA only is kept here, 48 bases in frame from base 1. The germline V and J ends show losses of 0 bases and 4 bases respectively, and no gene match explains 3 bases of the junction. CDR1 and CDR2, per the germline V gene (reference sequence), are SGHNT and YYREEE. This clonotype has at least ten counts. No antigen is known for it. No qualities accompany the bases; no much larger clone lies one base away. According to the study, the label for this sample's time point signals: sample taken at primary tumor resection. TCR sequencing used whole RNA extracted from tumor and nontumor lung tissue, or from cryopreserved PBMC samples, without cell sorting. Samples were obtained from approximately 77 patients with early-stage, untreated non-small cell lung cancer from the lung TRACERx cohort. Patients were selected for TCR sequencing only if sufficient RNA was available from at least two tumor regions.

The receptor was isolated from a female donor with early-stage non-small cell lung cancer. The chain is assembled from TRBV5-4 and TRBJ2-3, with 12 bases in between that match TRBD2. Sequencing was performed on PBMCs, taken at surgery. CDR3 region: CASSLGLAGGADTQYF. The nucleotide sequence is given as TGTGCCAGCAGCTTGGGCCTAGCGGGAGGGGCAGATACGCAGTATTTT.